Following are 28 T cell receptor beta chains from one sample sequenced in a study of glioma-infiltrating T cells after dendritic cell vaccination. Only in-frame clones appear in the TCRdb table, and some are missing; sequencing was by immunoSEQ multiplex PCR. This sample has some 90,000 clones; more than 80% occur once, and the top ten carry roughly 2%. Noted time point: after dendritic cell vaccination, including at tumor progression/relapse. The sample consisted of blood, taken after dendritic cell vaccination. Receptors were obtained from a human donor with glioblastoma.

The CDR3 region has the DNA TGTGCCAGTAGTTACAGGGTAGCCAAAAACATTCAGTACTTC. Protein product: CASSYRVAKNIQYF. The rearrangement links TRBV19 to TRBJ2-4; D may be TRBD1 (6 bases). V was trimmed by 5 bases and J by 0 bases, leaving 8 bases between them. The CDR3 length is 14 residues. Germline V gene sequence: CDR1 LNHDA, CDR2 SQIVND (reference sequence).

The chain combines TRBV7-2 with TRBJ2-2; D remains unclear. V was shortened by 1 base and J by 3 bases, with 9 bases between the two germline ends. This CDR3 has 15 amino acids. CDR1 is SGHTA, CDR2 FQGNSA, per germline. The CDR3 DNA reads TGTGCCAGCAGCTTAGATTCGGGTCACACCGGGGAGCTGTTTTTT. This translates into CASSLDSGHTGELFF.

The gene calls are TRBV19 and TRBJ1-5; possibly TRBD1 for D (5 bases). V dropped 3 bases and J dropped 7 bases, with 16 bases sitting between them. This CDR3 spans 15 amino acids. Per germline, CDR1 LNHDA and CDR2 SQIVND (reference sequence). The CDR3 loop reads CASSIGQGHRQPQHF. CDR3 sequence (DNA): TGTGCCAGTAGTATTGGCCAGGGTCACCGACAGCCCCAGCATTTT.

V is TRBV5-1 and J is TRBJ1-2; unclear D gene. The CDR3 length is 15 residues. Germline V lookup: CDR1 SGHRS, CDR2 YFSETQ. Trimming left V 2 bases short and J 5 bases short, with 16 bases between. The CDR3 nucleotides are TGCGCCAGCAGCTTAGAACAGCAACACATATATGGCTACACCTTC. This gives the protein CASSLEQQHIYGYTF.

The genes are TRBV30 and TRBJ1-5; no firm D call. Germline V gene lookup returns CDR1 GTSNPN and CDR2 SVGIG (reference sequence). The CDR3 runs to 12 residues. V was trimmed by 3 bases and J by 4 bases, leaving 7 bases between them. CDR3 residues: CAWRAPNQPQHF. In DNA, the CDR3 is TGTGCCTGGAGAGCCCCTAATCAGCCCCAGCATTTT.

In this sample, this clone turned up many times. This chain links TRBV4-1 with TRBJ2-5; D call uncertain. The CDR3 runs to 18 residues. The V and J ends lost 4 bases and 0 bases respectively, with 21 bases between them. Germline V CDR1 and CDR2: MGHRA, YSYEKL. The CDR3 loop reads CASSRLPSTPRYQETQYF. The CDR3 DNA is TGCGCCAGCAGCCGACTTCCCTCGACGCCGCGGTACCAAGAGACCCAGTACTTC.

The chain has TRBV6-5 and TRBJ2-7; TRBD2 aligns across 11 bases. With V trimmed by 4 bases and J by 7 bases, 9 bases remained unmatched. CDR1 and CDR2 (germline): MNHEY, SVGAGI. The CDR3 has 15 amino acids. DNA of the CDR3: TGTGCCAGCAGTTCTCTAGCGGGGGGCCTGAATGAGCAGTACTTC. It yields the protein CASSSLAGGLNEQYF.

The chain is built from TRBV15 and TRBJ2-5, with D perhaps matching TRBD1 (5 bases). V was trimmed by 0 bases and J by 4 bases, leaving 6 bases between them. Per germline, CDR1 LNHNV and CDR2 YYDKDF (reference sequence). The CDR3 runs to 13 residues. The DNA for the CDR3 is TGTGCCACCAGCAGAGAGGGGCGAGAGACCCAGTACTTC. Translated, it gives CATSREGRETQYF.

The CDR3 spells CASSLDQVSYEQYV. DNA of the CDR3: TGTGCCAGCAGCTTAGATCAGGTTTCCTACGAGCAGTACGTC. The chain combines TRBV11-2 with TRBJ2-7; no reliable D call. This CDR3 region has 14 residues. The V end lost 0 bases, the J end lost 1 base, and 7 bases lay between the germline ends. Germline values: CDR1 SGHAT, CDR2 FQNNGV.

The gene calls are TRBV21-1 and TRBJ2-2; the table calls TRBD2, which could not be checked here. TRBV21-1 is a listed pseudogene. The CDR3 sequence is 15 residues long. The CDR3 region is CASSLLSGGDGELFF. CDR3 in DNA: TGTGCCAGCAGCTTACTTAGCGGGGGGGACGGGGAGCTGTTTTTT.

The rearrangement joins TRBV7-2 to TRBJ1-5, with 8 nucleotides matching TRBD1. Trimming cost V 6 bases and J 3 bases; bases outside gene matches: 10. The CDR3 has 16 amino acids. Germline values: CDR1 SGHTA, CDR2 FQGNSA. CDR3 residues: CASRVGGQVINQPQHF. In DNA form, the CDR3 reads TGTGCCAGCAGGGTCGGGGGACAGGTGATCAATCAGCCCCAGCATTTT. Together with reference TRBV7-2 and TRBJ1-5, the CDR3 gives the full variable domain: GAGVSQSPSNKVTEKGKDVELRCDPISGHTALYWYRQSLGQGLEFLIYFQGNSAPDKSGLPSDRFSAERTGGSVSTLTIQRTQQEDSAVYLCASRVGGQVINQPQHFGDGTRLSIL.

A remark on this clone: Other DNA sequences in this sample translate to the same CDR3. V is TRBV2 and J is TRBJ1-3; no definite D call. Germline V gives CDR1 SNHLY, CDR2 FYNNEI. V shed 6 bases and J shed 0 bases, with 12 bases lying between them. The CDR3 is 15 residues long. CDR3 sequence reads: CASSGEGSSGNTIYF. The CDR3 region has the DNA TGTGCCAGCAGCGGAGAGGGTAGCTCTGGAAACACCATATATTTT.

J is TRBJ2-2 and V is TRBV11-3, with D unresolved. The V end lost 1 base, the J end lost 5 bases, and 8 bases lay between the germline ends. The CDR3 extends over 14 amino acids. In germline, CDR1 is SGHNT, CDR2 YENEEA. The CDR3 is CASSLGSTTGELFF. The CDR3 bases are TGTGCCAGCAGCTTAGGTTCGACAACCGGGGAGCTGTTTTTT. Full variable domain (rest looked up from reference TRBV11-3 and TRBJ2-2): EAGVVQSPRYKIIEKKQPVAFWCNPISGHNTLYWYLQNLGQGPELLIRYENEEAVDDSQLPKDRFSAERLKGVDSTLKIQPAELGDSAVYLCASSLGSTTGELFFGEGSRLTVL.

The chain couples TRBV4-2 to TRBJ1-4, with no clear D. Germline CDR1 LGHNA, CDR2 YNFKEQ. This CDR3 is 15 amino acids long. The V and J ends lost 1 base and 5 bases respectively, with 11 bases between them. The CDR3 region is CASSQALGRNEKLFF. The CDR3 DNA follows: TGTGCCAGCAGCCAAGCTCTGGGCAGGAATGAAAAACTGTTTTTT.

The gene calls are TRBV5-8 and TRBJ1-2; perhaps TRBD1 as D (6 bases). The V end was cut by 2 bases, the J end by 0 bases, with 8 bases between. This CDR3 is 14 amino acids long. Germline CDR1 and CDR2: SGHTS and YDEGEE. The CDR3 DNA follows: TGTGCCAGCAGCTTAGGGGGAGCTAACTATGGCTACACCTTC. Translating gives CASSLGGANYGYTF.

The chain has TRBV30 and TRBJ2-1, with D perhaps TRBD2 (7 bases). Trimming took off 2 bases at V and 8 bases at J, with 13 bases between the two ends. The CDR3 loop spans 13 amino acids. Germline assignment: CDR1 GTSNPN and CDR2 SVGIG (reference sequence). For the CDR3, the DNA is TGTGCCTGGAGTAGTGAGGGGGGGGATGAGCAGTTCTTC. Translated, it gives CAWSSEGGDEQFF.

The chain uses TRBV28 and TRBJ1-2, with 10 bases fitting TRBD1. CDR3 length equals 17 residues. Looked up from germline, CDR1 is MDHEN and CDR2 is SYDVKM. With V trimmed by 3 bases and J by 2 bases, 9 bases remained unmatched. CDR3 loop: CASSLTGGKYGNYGYTF. CDR3 nucleotide sequence: TGTGCCAGCAGTTTGACAGGGGGCAAGTATGGCAACTATGGCTACACCTTC.

The CDR3 spells CASSWSGTSGVNEQFF. CDR3 DNA: TGTGCCAGCAGCTGGTCCGGGACTAGCGGGGTCAATGAGCAGTTCTTC. The chain couples TRBV5-8 to TRBJ2-1; 13 nucleotides match TRBD2. J lost 6 bases, V lost 3 bases, and 6 bases had no gene match. The germline V gene has CDR1 SGHTS and CDR2 YDEGEE. The CDR3 is 16 residues long. The whole variable domain, remainder taken from reference TRBV5-8 and TRBJ2-1, is EAGVTQSPTHLIKTRGQQATLRCSPISGHTSVYWYQQALGLGLQFLLWYDEGEERNRGNFPPRFSGRQFPNYSSELNVNALELEDSALYLCASSWSGTSGVNEQFFGPGTRLTVL.

This clone was seen once. The CDR3 sequence: CASASSYEQYF. The CDR3 nucleotides read TGTGCCAGCGCCAGCTCCTACGAGCAGTACTTC. The J gene is TRBJ2-7, the V gene TRBV7-6; D unresolved. Trimming stripped 8 bases from V and 0 bases from J, with 5 bases between. This CDR3 comprises 11 residues. CDR1 and CDR2 (germline): SGHVS, FNYEAQ.

The gene calls are TRBV5-6 and TRBJ2-7, with D maybe TRBD2 (5 bases). CDR1 SGHDT and CDR2 YYEEEE come from the germline V gene. V lost 4 bases and J lost 6, with 20 bases in between. The CDR3 has 15 amino acids. The CDR3 is CASSHTRFRLREQYV. The CDR3, as DNA: TGTGCCAGCAGCCACACTAGATTCCGGTTGCGCGAGCAGTACGTC.

The rearrangement joins TRBV5-6 to TRBJ2-7, with D perhaps matching TRBD1 (6 bases). Germline CDR1 is SGHDT and CDR2 is YYEEEE. The CDR3 is 14 residues long. Trimming left V 4 bases short and J 8 bases short, with 19 bases between. DNA for the CDR3: TGTGCCAGCAGCCCACCAGGGGCGAACGCTCAGCAGTACTTC. Protein sequence: CASSPPGANAQQYF. The full variable domain, completed using reference TRBV5-6 and TRBJ2-7, is DAGVTQSPTHLIKTRGQQVTLRCSPKSGHDTVSWYQQALGQGPQFIFQYYEEEERQRGNFPDRFSGHQFPNYSSELNVNALLLGDSALYLCASSPPGANAQQYFGPGTRLTVT.

This clone was seen only a few times. The rearrangement links TRBV2 to TRBJ2-7; 7 positions agree with TRBD1. The V and J ends lost 4 bases and 3 bases, in that order; junction bases with no gene match: 3. The CDR3 is 13 amino acids. In germline, CDR1 is SNHLY, CDR2 FYNNEI. The CDR3 loop reads CASSGGQSYEQYF. The CDR3 region has the DNA TGTGCCAGCAGTGGGGGACAGAGCTACGAGCAGTACTTC.

The rearrangement links TRBV7-6 to TRBJ2-3; 10 bases align to TRBD2. From germline, CDR1 is SGHVS and CDR2 FNYEAQ. The CDR3 loop spans 16 amino acids. After removal of 5 bases from V and 1 base from J, the junction contained 6 bases not matched to a gene. The CDR3 sequence: CASSGAGGRGTDTQYF. The CDR3 nucleotides read TGTGCCAGCAGCGGAGCGGGGGGGCGGGGCACAGATACGCAGTATTTT.

The chain links TRBV29-1 to TRBJ1-2, with D possibly matching TRBD1 (5 bases). The CDR3 sequence is 16 residues long. V was trimmed by 3 bases and J by 4 bases, leaving 21 bases between them. In germline, CDR1 is SQVTM, CDR2 ANQGSEA. This CDR3 reads CSVEPGDGKLGYGYTF. The DNA of the CDR3 is TGCAGCGTTGAGCCGGGGGACGGAAAATTGGGCTATGGCTACACCTTC.

This clone was detected only a few times. The V gene is TRBV6-1, the J gene TRBJ1-1; 9 bases are a match to TRBD1. The germline V gene has CDR1 MNHNS and CDR2 SASEGT. This CDR3 region has 15 residues. The ends lost 6 bases at V and 4 bases at J; junction bases unmatched: 9. The CDR3, as DNA: TGTGCCAGCAGCCTCCCGGGGACAGGGATCACTGAAGCTTTCTTT. Its translation: CASSLPGTGITEAFF.

The rearrangement joins TRBV10-3 to TRBJ1-4, with 8 bases matching TRBD1. The CDR3 covers 14 residues. V shed 8 bases, J shed 7 bases, and the junction held 9 bases outside the gene matches. The germline V gene has CDR1 ENHRY and CDR2 SYGVKD. This CDR3 reads CAILPTGESEKLFF. The CDR3 DNA reads as TGTGCCATCCTCCCGACAGGGGAGAGTGAAAAACTGTTTTTT.

The chain links TRBV5-1 to TRBJ2-7; D is unresolved. CDR1 is SGHRS and CDR2 is YFSETQ in the germline V gene. Trimming removed 1 base at V and 2 bases at J, with 7 bases between. There are 13 residues in the CDR3. DNA of the CDR3: TGCGCCAGCAGCTTGTGGGCACCCTACGAGCAGTACTTC. Translating it yields CASSLWAPYEQYF.

This clone was counted once. This chain connects TRBV5-1 to TRBJ2-7, with 7 positions matching TRBD1. Losses at the gene ends were 7 bases for V and 0 bases for J; bases not matched to a gene: 22. The CDR3 is 19 residues long. CDR1 is SGHRS and CDR2 is YFSETQ in the germline V gene. CDR3 protein: CASSGTGQIIVRSSYEQYV. CDR3 coding DNA: TGCGCCAGCTCGGGGACGGGACAGATCATAGTTCGTAGCTCCTACGAGCAGTACGTC.